This passage covers 11 T cell receptor beta chains from one sample sequenced in a study of shared clonotypes between healthy human individuals. The protocol was immunoSEQ multiplex PCR, while the TCRdb copy is restricted to in-frame clones and leaves out a portion. The data hold more than 2 million clones, with around 95% observed a single time. Sequenced input: naive CD4+ T cells sorted from blood. Subset: CD45RA+ positively selected. The receptors shown here come from a man between 18 and 35 years old in good health.

With regard to this clone: Other DNA sequences in this specimen translate into the identical CDR3. J is TRBJ1-5 and V is TRBV5-1; 7 bases are a match to TRBD1. V shed 2 bases, J shed 2 bases, and the junction held 4 bases outside the gene matches. Germline CDR1 SGHRS, CDR2 YFSETQ. The CDR3 is made up of 15 amino acids. CDR3 nucleotide sequence: TGCGCCAGCAGCTTAGGAGGACAGGGCAATCAGCCCCAGCATTTT. It specifies CASSLGGQGNQPQHF. Using reference TRBV5-1 and TRBJ1-5 for the parts outside the CDR3, the full variable domain is KAGVTQTPRYLIKTRGQQVTLSCSPISGHRSVSWYQQTPGQGLQFLFEYFSETQRNKGNFPGRFSGRQFSNSRSEMNVSTLELGDSALYLCASSLGGQGNQPQHFGDGTRLSIL.

On this clone: Other DNA variants within this sample encode the same CDR3. The chain employs TRBV9 and TRBJ2-7; 9 bases fit TRBD1. V trimming: 0 bases; J trimming: 3 bases; junction bases outside the gene matches: 4. The CDR3 covers 15 residues. Germline V gene lookup returns CDR1 SGDLS and CDR2 YYNGEE. CDR3: CASSVAGTGSYEQYF. DNA for the CDR3: TGTGCCAGCAGCGTAGCTGGGACAGGGAGCTACGAGCAGTACTTC.

The chain links TRBV7-3 to TRBJ2-2; a possible D gene is TRBD2 (6 bases). V gave up 6 bases and J gave up 7 bases, with 15 bases separating them. This CDR3 is 14 amino acids long. Germline V gene sequence: CDR1 SGHTA, CDR2 FQGTGA. CDR3 in amino acids: CASRTGTWDGELFF. CDR3 in DNA: TGTGCCAGCAGAACCGGGACTTGGGACGGGGAGCTGTTTTTT.

Only one count was recorded for this clone. The V and J genes are TRBV18 and TRBJ2-7; D might be TRBD1 (5 bases). V was pared by 3 bases and J by 5 bases, with 17 bases between. The CDR3 runs to 15 residues. Per germline, CDR1 KGHSH and CDR2 LQKENI. Here the CDR3 reads CASSPQTDVSHEQYF. The DNA of the CDR3 is TGTGCCAGCTCACCCCAGACAGACGTATCCCACGAGCAGTACTTC.

The V gene is TRBV18, the J gene TRBJ2-3; the D is unclear. Germline V gene lookup returns CDR1 KGHSH and CDR2 LQKENI. This CDR3 comprises 14 residues. Trimming shortened V by 2 bases and J by 8 bases, and 14 bases separated the two germline ends. The CDR3 DNA reads as TGTGCCAGCTCACCATTCTCACCGTGGGGTACGCAGTATTTT. This encodes CASSPFSPWGTQYF.

Comment on this clone: Other DNA sequences in this sample translate to the same CDR3. The chain employs TRBV9 and TRBJ2-7; the D is unclear. Between the trimmed V and J ends, which lost 0 bases and 5 bases, there was a span of 9 bases. The CDR3 sequence is 13 residues long. The germline V gene has CDR1 SGDLS and CDR2 YYNGEE. CDR3 sequence reads: CASSVEDRDEQYF. DNA for the CDR3: TGTGCCAGCAGCGTAGAGGATCGGGACGAGCAGTACTTC. Full variable domain (rest looked up from reference TRBV9 and TRBJ2-7): DSGVTQTPKHLITATGQRVTLRCSPRSGDLSVYWYQQSLDQGLQFLIQYYNGEERAKGNILERFSAQQFPDLHSELNLSSLELGDSALYFCASSVEDRDEQYFGPGTRLTVT.

J is TRBJ1-2 and V is TRBV18, with a possible D match to TRBD1 (5 bases). Trimming removed 0 bases from V and 5 bases from J, with 13 bases in between. The CDR3 covers 15 residues. Germline CDR1 reads KGHSH; CDR2 reads LQKENI. The CDR3 DNA follows: TGTGCCAGCTCACCACCGGGAGGGGAGGGGTATGGCTACACCTTC. Protein: CASSPPGGEGYGYTF. The full variable domain, in which reference TRBV18 and TRBJ1-2 provide the parts outside the CDR3, is NAGVMQNPRHLVRRRGQEARLRCSPMKGHSHVYWYRQLPEEGLKFMVYLQKENIIDESGMPKERFSAEFPKEGPSILRIQQVVRGDSAAYFCASSPPGGEGYGYTFGSGTRLTVV.

J is TRBJ1-1 and V is TRBV18; D not certain. The CDR3 has 15 residues. V gave up 2 bases and J gave up 2 bases, with 12 bases separating them. Germline loops: CDR1 KGHSH, CDR2 LQKENI. CDR3 coding DNA: TGTGCCAGCTCACCAGACCGAAGCCAAAACACTGAAGCTTTCTTT. It translates to CASSPDRSQNTEAFF.

In this sample, this clone turned up once. The chain has TRBV5-1 and TRBJ2-2, with no clear D. The length of the CDR3 is 12 residues. Trimming removed 4 bases from V and 7 bases from J, with 8 bases in between. Germline CDR1 and CDR2: SGHRS and YFSETQ. Here the CDR3 DNA reads TGCGCCAGCAGCGTAGACGTCGGGGAGCTGTTTTTT. Translating gives CASSVDVGELFF.

The CDR3 DNA reads TGTGCCAGCAGTTACTCGGTAGAGGGTCATGGCTACACCTTC. This encodes CASSYSVEGHGYTF. This chain uses TRBV6-5 with TRBJ1-2; D not resolved. Germline-derived CDR1 and CDR2 are MNHEY and SVGAGI. The CDR3 runs 14 residues. V lost 0 bases and J 6 bases, leaving 11 bases between the germline ends.

The rearrangement uses TRBV7-2 and TRBJ1-3; D gene uncertain. The length of the CDR3 is 13 residues. V was trimmed by 6 bases and J by 0 bases, leaving 6 bases between them. CDR1 is SGHTA, CDR2 FQGNSA, per germline. For the CDR3, the DNA is TGTGCCAGCAGAGTCGCCTCTGGAAACACCATATATTTT. Residues: CASRVASGNTIYF. Full variable domain (outside the CDR3, taken from reference TRBV7-2 and TRBJ1-3): GAGVSQSPSNKVTEKGKDVELRCDPISGHTALYWYRQSLGQGLEFLIYFQGNSAPDKSGLPSDRFSAERTGGSVSTLTIQRTQQEDSAVYLCASRVASGNTIYFGEGSWLTVV.